These 13 T cell receptor beta chains were sequenced from one sample in a study of beta chain features in type 1 diabetes. Study conclusions and caveats: Moderately but significantly shorter TCRB CDR3s were found in Type 1 diabetes patients in all four CD4+ subsets.

The study reverse transcribed the entire isolated RNA, so it sequenced expressed TCRB transcripts. Repertoires were generated with immunoSEQ multiplex PCR, while TCRdb's copy carries only in-frame clones and drops some. Among around 250,000 clones listed, about 14% were seen once. No antigen has been assigned to these receptors. The sequencing sample was made of naive CD4+ T cells from blood. These TCRs come from a man aged 30-40 years with type 1 diabetes.

The V and J genes are TRBV7-8 and TRBJ1-6, with 7 nucleotides matching TRBD1. The CDR3 extends over 16 amino acids. Looked up from germline, CDR1 is SGHVS and CDR2 is FQNEAQ. Trimming at V came to 3 bases and at J to 6 bases, leaving 8 bases not matched to a gene. Written as DNA, the CDR3 is TGTGCCAGCAGCTTTCGGTCCGGGACAGTTAATTCACCCCTCCACTTT. Its protein product is CASSFRSGTVNSPLHF.

This chain links TRBV6-5 with TRBJ2-1; 11 bases line up with TRBD1. Germline assignment: CDR1 MNHEY and CDR2 SVGAGI. The CDR3 contains 13 residues. V trimming: 6 bases; J trimming: 8 bases; junction bases outside the gene matches: 3. The CDR3 coding sequence is TGTGCCAGCAGAGGACAGGGGGCCCATGAGCAGTTCTTC. Translation: CASRGQGAHEQFF.

This clone was counted once. The chain is built from TRBV6-5 and TRBJ1-2, with TRBD1 matching over 8 bases. Trimming removed 0 bases from V and 6 bases from J; junction bases left unmatched: 6. Germline assignment: CDR1 MNHEY and CDR2 SVGAGI. This CDR3 is built from 15 residues. The CDR3, as DNA: TGTGCCAGCAGTTACTCGAACAGGGGGAAAGATGGCTACACCTTC. Encoded protein: CASSYSNRGKDGYTF.

This clone came up a few times. The V gene is TRBV7-2, the J gene TRBJ1-5; 7 bases agree with TRBD1. Germline CDR1 and CDR2: SGHTA and FQGNSA. V lost 3 bases and J lost 5; bases outside the gene matches: 10. The CDR3 runs to 16 residues. The CDR3 here is CASSFDRDRLYQPQHF. The CDR3 DNA reads TGTGCCAGCAGCTTCGACCGGGACAGACTTTATCAGCCCCAGCATTTT.

Regarding this clone: Additional DNA sequences in this sample encode the identical CDR3. The chain recombines TRBV18 with TRBJ2-3; 14 bases agree with TRBD2. There are 17 residues in the CDR3. Germline CDR1 KGHSH, CDR2 LQKENI. The junction had 3 bases not matched to a gene; V was cut back by 3 bases and J by 1 base. The CDR3 sequence is CASSPPGLAGGTDTQYF. The CDR3 DNA is TGTGCCAGCTCACCCCCGGGACTAGCGGGGGGCACAGATACGCAGTATTTT.

The V call is TRBV4-1, the J call TRBJ1-2, with D hard to call. Between the trimmed V and J ends, which lost 3 bases and 8 bases, there was a span of 13 bases. Germline CDR1 MGHRA, CDR2 YSYEKL. The CDR3 is 13 amino acids. This CDR3 reads CASSHYLPVGYTF. The CDR3 DNA is TGCGCCAGCAGCCATTATCTTCCGGTCGGCTACACCTTC.

The V call is TRBV5-1, the J call TRBJ2-7; no firm D call. The CDR3 has 13 amino acids. Trimming removed 2 bases from V and 0 bases from J, with 6 bases in between. Germline V CDR1 and CDR2: SGHRS, YFSETQ. CDR3 sequence reads: CASSFPDSYEQYF. CDR3 DNA sequence: TGCGCCAGCAGCTTCCCAGACTCCTACGAGCAGTACTTC.

This chain uses TRBV6-6 with TRBJ2-1; D gene ambiguous. The CDR3 is 11 amino acids. Germline-derived CDR1 and CDR2 are MNHNY and SVGAGI (reference sequence). The V end was cut by 5 bases, the J end by 13 bases, with 12 bases between. CDR3 coding DNA: TGTGCCAGCAGTAGAATAGTAGATCAGTTCTTC. Protein: CASSRIVDQFF.

The chain recombines TRBV5-6 with TRBJ1-2; 8 bases map to TRBD1. CDR1 and CDR2 (germline): SGHDT, YYEEEE. The CDR3 covers 12 residues. Trimming cost V 4 bases and J 8 bases; bases outside gene matches: 4. CDR3 in amino acids: CASSAAGGGYTF. The CDR3 nucleotides read TGTGCCAGCAGCGCAGCAGGGGGCGGCTACACCTTC.

The V gene is TRBV21-1, the J gene TRBJ2-1; the table's D gene call, TRBD2, was not cross checked with the DNA. TRBV21-1 is a documented pseudogene. The CDR3 consists of 14 residues. DNA of the CDR3: TGTGCCAGCGATGTAGGCGGGGTATACAATGAGCAGTTCTTC. This sequence encodes CASDVGGVYNEQFF.

This clone was observed a few times. This chain uses TRBV4-2 with TRBJ2-1, with 13 bases fitting TRBD2. The CDR3 runs 16 residues. The germline CDR1 and CDR2 sequences are LGHNA and YNFKEQ. J was trimmed by 6 bases and V by 2 bases; bases with no gene match: 4. CDR3 loop: CASSQYGTSGANEQFF. The DNA of the CDR3 is TGTGCCAGCAGCCAATACGGGACTAGCGGGGCCAATGAGCAGTTCTTC.

V and J are TRBV29-1 and TRBJ2-6, with TRBD1 matching 7 bases. V lost 6 bases, J lost 4 bases, and 6 bases stayed unmatched. The CDR3 consists of 14 residues. The germline V gene has CDR1 SQVTM and CDR2 ANQGSEA. This chain's CDR3 is CSVHRGSGANVLTF. The CDR3 DNA is TGCAGCGTGCACAGGGGATCCGGGGCCAACGTCCTGACTTTC.

This clone has a handful of counts. The rearrangement uses TRBV18 and TRBJ1-1, with D possibly being TRBD1 (5 bases). The germline V gene encodes CDR1 KGHSH and CDR2 LQKENI. The CDR3 extends over 13 amino acids. The V end was cut by 6 bases, the J end by 1 base, with 9 bases between. The CDR3 reads CASSIDRNTEAFF. The DNA of the CDR3 is TGTGCCAGCTCCATAGACAGGAACACTGAAGCTTTCTTT.